One and the same sample provided the 15 T cell receptor beta chains below, sequenced in a study of T cells in localized non-small cell lung cancer. Libraries were prepared by immunoSEQ multiplex PCR; TCRdb keeps only in-frame clonotypes and omits some of them. The repertoire includes 70,000 to 95,000 clones, approximately 91% of them detected once, and roughly 4.3% sits in the top ten. The sample was PBMCs, taken before any cancer treatment. All receptors derive from a woman aged 40-70 years with stage II squamous cell lung carcinoma.

This clone has just one count. The V and J genes are TRBV5-8 and TRBJ1-4, with 7 bases identical to TRBD1. V shed 3 bases and J 4 bases; nucleotides not matched to a gene: 3. The CDR3 totals 14 residues. The germline V gene encodes CDR1 SGHTS and CDR2 YDEGEE. The CDR3: CASSSGQLNEKLFF. The CDR3 DNA reads as TGTGCCAGCAGCTCGGGACAGCTTAATGAAAAACTGTTTTTT.

This clone came up once. The V gene is TRBV12-1, the J gene TRBJ1-1. TRBV12-1 is listed as a pseudogene. The CDR3 runs 13 residues. CDR3 sequence reads: CASSFGGTPRAFF. The CDR3 nucleotides read TGTGCCAGCAGCTTTGGTGGGACCCCCAGAGCTTTCTTT.

This chain links TRBV6-1 with TRBJ1-2, with 7 positions matching TRBD1. The CDR3 totals 15 residues. CDR1 and CDR2 from the germline V gene are MNHNS and SASEGT. V shed 1 base and J 2 bases; nucleotides not matched to a gene: 4. DNA for the CDR3: TGTGCCAGCAGTGAAGGAGGGGGCTCGAACTATGGCTACACCTTC. Translation gives CASSEGGGSNYGYTF.

This chain connects TRBV6-1 to TRBJ1-1, with a weak D call TRBD1 (5 bases). The germline V and J ends were trimmed by 2 bases and 4 bases, with 14 bases remaining between them. Germline assignment: CDR1 MNHNS and CDR2 SASEGT. The CDR3 runs to 15 residues. CDR3 sequence: CASSEHQGRSTEAFF. CDR3 nucleotide sequence: TGTGCCAGCAGTGAACATCAGGGAAGAAGCACTGAAGCTTTCTTT.

The genes are TRBV4-2 and TRBJ2-7; D assignment may be TRBD1 or TRBD2 (5 bases each). Germline CDR1 LGHNA, CDR2 YNFKEQ. CDR3 length equals 15 residues. V was shortened by 0 bases and J by 7 bases, with 16 bases between the two germline ends. The CDR3 protein is CASSQDGGRVSEQYF. The CDR3 nucleotides are TGTGCCAGCAGCCAAGATGGGGGACGGGTTAGTGAGCAGTACTTC.

The rearrangement links TRBV7-2 to TRBJ2-2; D is unresolved. CDR3 length: 13 amino acids. V lost 5 bases and J 0 bases, leaving 4 bases between the germline ends. Looked up from germline, CDR1 is SGHTA and CDR2 is FQGNSA. CDR3 DNA sequence: TGTGCCAGCAGCCGAACGAACACCGGGGAGCTGTTTTTT. It translates to CASSRTNTGELFF. The entire variable domain, with the rest obtained from reference TRBV7-2 and TRBJ2-2, is as follows: GAGVSQSPSNKVTEKGKDVELRCDPISGHTALYWYRQSLGQGLEFLIYFQGNSAPDKSGLPSDRFSAERTGGSVSTLTIQRTQQEDSAVYLCASSRTNTGELFFGEGSRLTVL.

J is TRBJ1-5 and V is TRBV4-2, with D unresolved. V shed 4 bases and J shed 3 bases, with 13 bases lying between them. The CDR3 loop spans 15 amino acids. Germline V gene sequence: CDR1 LGHNA, CDR2 YNFKEQ. Written as DNA, the CDR3 is TGTGCCAGCAGCCCCAAGGAGGGTTCCAATCAGCCCCAGCATTTT. Residues: CASSPKEGSNQPQHF.

This chain uses TRBV5-4 with TRBJ2-2; the D is unclear. Germline values: CDR1 SGHNT, CDR2 YYREEE (reference sequence). This CDR3 has 15 residues. The germline V and J ends were trimmed by 3 bases and 8 bases, with 17 bases remaining between them. CDR3 sequence: CASSYDRASIGELFF. The DNA for the CDR3 is TGTGCCAGCAGCTACGACCGGGCTAGTATTGGGGAGCTGTTTTTT.

This chain joins TRBV6-5 and TRBJ2-7; 8 nucleotides line up with TRBD1. The germline V gene has CDR1 MNHEY and CDR2 SVGAGI. This CDR3 has 14 amino acids. V gave up 6 bases and J gave up 3 bases; unmatched junction bases: 7. CDR3 loop: CASSPGTGYYEQYF. The DNA for the CDR3 is TGTGCCAGCAGCCCCGGGACAGGATACTACGAGCAGTACTTC.

The V call is TRBV5-1, the J call TRBJ2-2; perhaps TRBD1 as D (6 bases). Germline V gene sequence: CDR1 SGHRS, CDR2 YFSETQ. The CDR3 covers 16 residues. V lost 6 bases and J lost 1, with 16 bases in between. The CDR3 DNA is TGCGCCAGCACTGCCCTTGACAGGCTGAACACCGGGGAGCTGTTTTTT. Translated, it gives CASTALDRLNTGELFF.

The chain couples TRBV29-1 to TRBJ1-3; D is unresolved. Trimming took 4 bases from V and 3 from J, leaving 4 bases between them. This CDR3 has 11 residues. Germline V gene sequence: CDR1 SQVTM, CDR2 ANQGSEA. CDR3 sequence: CSVVGGNTIYF. The CDR3 region has the DNA TGCAGCGTTGTGGGTGGAAACACCATATATTTT.

The V gene is TRBV14, the J gene TRBJ1-6, with D possibly matching TRBD1 (5 bases). Per germline, CDR1 SGHDN and CDR2 FVKESK. V lost 0 bases and J 2 bases, leaving 5 bases between the germline ends. This CDR3 region has 15 residues. The CDR3 protein is CASSQDRAYNSPLHF. CDR3 DNA sequence: TGTGCCAGCAGCCAAGACAGGGCCTATAATTCACCCCTCCACTTT. The variable domain in full, completed from reference TRBV14 and TRBJ1-6, reads EAGVTQFPSHSVIEKGQTVTLRCDPISGHDNLYWYRRVMGKEIKFLLHFVKESKQDESGMPNNRFLAERTGGTYSTLKVQPAELEDSGVYFCASSQDRAYNSPLHFGNGTRLTVT.

The chain uses TRBV4-1 and TRBJ2-3, with TRBD2 identical over 8 bases. Germline values: CDR1 MGHRA, CDR2 YSYEKL. CDR3 length: 18 residues. J was trimmed by 5 bases and V by 3 bases; bases with no gene match: 16. The CDR3 DNA reads as TGCGCCAGCAGCCACAAAGTGGGTGAGCGGGAGTGGCGAGATACGCAGTATTTT. Translation: CASSHKVGEREWRDTQYF.

V and J are TRBV6-1 and TRBJ1-1; D is unresolved. CDR1 is MNHNS, CDR2 SASEGT, per germline. This CDR3 spans 14 amino acids. The germline V and J ends were trimmed by 7 bases and 4 bases, with 16 bases remaining between them. CDR3 sequence: CASISGLIRTEAFF. Written as DNA, the CDR3 is TGTGCCAGCATATCGGGCCTTATTCGCACTGAAGCTTTCTTT.

The V gene is TRBV5-7, the J gene TRBJ1-6; the D is unclear. TRBV5-7 is sorted into the ORF group, with uncertain function. Trimming left V 5 bases short and J 7 bases short, with 7 bases between. This CDR3 region has 12 residues. CDR3 protein: CASSQGNSPLHF. The CDR3 DNA reads TGTGCCAGCAGTCAAGGGAATTCACCCCTCCACTTT.